A selection of T cell receptor beta chains follows, all from one sample in a study of PD-L1 blockade in urothelial cancer. Some clones are missing from TCRdb's copy, which holds only in-frame ones; the method was immunoSEQ multiplex PCR. The table has some 45,000 clones, 70% to 90% seen once. This sample comprised PBMCs, obtained around atezolizumab (anti-PD-L1) treatment. These receptor sequences come from a donor at least 40 years old with urothelial cancer. Both conserved end residues are part of each CDR3. A D gene is named only where the DNA matches it firmly. Expanded clones are given a class, and other clones once, few, many or no size at all.

CDR3aa: CASSTVRKPQSRANVLTF
CDR3nt: TGTGCCAGCAGCACAGTGCGTAAGCCACAAAGTCGGGCCAACGTCCTGACTTTC
d_gene: -
abundance: once
v_gene: TRBV7-7
j_gene: TRBJ2-6

CDR3aa: CASSPRTGGTNSYEQYF
CDR3nt: TGTGCCAGCAGTCCCCGGACAGGGGGAACTAACTCCTACGAGCAGTACTTC
d_gene: TRBD1
abundance: -
v_gene: TRBV27
j_gene: TRBJ2-7

CDR3aa: CASSVGGGEQFF
CDR3nt: TGTGCCAGCAGCGTAGGGGGGGGAGAGCAGTTCTTC
d_gene: TRBD2
abundance: -
v_gene: TRBV9
j_gene: TRBJ2-1

CDR3aa: CASSSWSSANTGELFF
CDR3nt: TGTGCCAGCAGCTCGTGGTCGAGCGCGAACACCGGGGAGCTGTTTTTT
d_gene: -
abundance: large
v_gene: TRBV4-2
j_gene: TRBJ2-2

CDR3aa: CPKERDTQYF
CDR3nt: TGCCCCAAAGAGCGGGATACGCAGTATTTT
d_gene: -
abundance: -
v_gene: TRBV12-5
j_gene: TRBJ2-3

CDR3aa: CAWSAHSSNQPQHF
CDR3nt: TGTGCCTGGAGTGCCCACAGTAGCAATCAGCCCCAGCATTTT
d_gene: -
abundance: -
v_gene: TRBV30
j_gene: TRBJ1-5

CDR3aa: CASSQDQGADTQYF
CDR3nt: TGCGCCAGCAGCCAAGATCAGGGGGCAGATACGCAGTATTTT
d_gene: TRBD1
abundance: -
v_gene: TRBV4-3
j_gene: TRBJ2-3

CDR3aa: CAISGREGETQYF
CDR3nt: TGTGCCATCAGTGGTAGGGAGGGGGAGACCCAGTACTTC
d_gene: TRBD2
abundance: -
v_gene: TRBV10-3
j_gene: TRBJ2-5

CDR3aa: CASEQWPGFYEQYF
CDR3nt: TGTGCCAGCGAACAGTGGCCGGGGTTCTACGAGCAGTACTTC
d_gene: -
abundance: -
v_gene: TRBV7-9
j_gene: TRBJ2-7

CDR3aa: CASVGGPSGSNEQFF
CDR3nt: TGTGCCAGCGTAGGGGGCCCTAGCGGGAGCAATGAGCAGTTCTTC
d_gene: TRBD2
abundance: once
v_gene: TRBV19
j_gene: TRBJ2-1

CDR3aa: CASSHDGASIAYNEQFF
CDR3nt: TGTGCCAGCAGCCATGATGGTGCTAGCATCGCCTACAATGAGCAGTTCTTC
d_gene: -
abundance: -
v_gene: TRBV4-2
j_gene: TRBJ2-1

CDR3aa: CASSLAGGSQETQYF
CDR3nt: TGTGCCAGCAGCTTAGCGGGGGGGTCCCAAGAGACCCAGTACTTC
d_gene: TRBD2
abundance: -
v_gene: TRBV7-8
j_gene: TRBJ2-5

CDR3aa: CASSSSGTRETQYF
CDR3nt: TGTGCCAGCAGCTCATCCGGGACTCGGGAGACCCAGTACTTC
d_gene: -
abundance: -
v_gene: TRBV5-4
j_gene: TRBJ2-5

CDR3aa: CATSREVAREQFF
CDR3nt: TGTGCCACCAGCAGAGAGGTAGCCCGAGAGCAGTTCTTC
d_gene: -
abundance: few
v_gene: TRBV15
j_gene: TRBJ2-1

CDR3aa: CASSLGAGTEAFF
CDR3nt: TGCGCCAGCAGCTTGGGAGCGGGCACTGAAGCTTTCTTT
d_gene: -
abundance: -
v_gene: TRBV5-1
j_gene: TRBJ1-1

CDR3aa: CASSTQFGAREPGSGRGELFF
CDR3nt: TGCGCCAGCAGCACCCAATTCGGAGCTCGGGAACCTGGAAGCGGTCGCGGGGAGCTGTTTTTT
d_gene: -
abundance: few
v_gene: TRBV5-1
j_gene: TRBJ2-2

CDR3aa: CATSGQGRYEQYF
CDR3nt: TGTGCCACCTCCGGGCAGGGTCGATACGAGCAGTACTTC
d_gene: -
abundance: -
v_gene: TRBV28
j_gene: TRBJ2-7

CDR3aa: CASSLRREGTGELFF
CDR3nt: TGTGCCAGCAGTTTAAGGCGGGAGGGAACCGGGGAGCTGTTTTTT
d_gene: TRBD2
abundance: -
v_gene: TRBV27
j_gene: TRBJ2-2

CDR3aa: CASSLGRHTEAFF
CDR3nt: TGTGCCAGCAGTTTGGGGAGGCACACTGAAGCTTTCTTT
d_gene: -
abundance: -
v_gene: TRBV6-5
j_gene: TRBJ1-1

CDR3aa: CASSPGGPRYGYTF
CDR3nt: TGTGCCAGCAGTCCCGGGGGGCCACGCTATGGCTACACCTTC
d_gene: -
abundance: -
v_gene: TRBV28
j_gene: TRBJ1-2

CDR3aa: CACPRAANYGYTF
CDR3nt: TGTGCCTGCCCCCGCGCGGCTAACTATGGCTACACCTTC
d_gene: -
abundance: -
v_gene: TRBV30
j_gene: TRBJ1-2

CDR3aa: CASSPSGPGTGELFF
CDR3nt: TGTGCCAGCAGTCCTAGCGGCCCGGGGACGGGGGAGCTGTTTTTT
d_gene: TRBD2
abundance: -
v_gene: TRBV27
j_gene: TRBJ2-2

CDR3aa: CASSEFIGQGGNEQFF
CDR3nt: TGTGCCAGCAGTGAATTTATTGGACAGGGGGGGAATGAGCAGTTCTTC
d_gene: TRBD1
abundance: once
v_gene: TRBV6-1
j_gene: TRBJ2-1

CDR3aa: CASSPAGSYNEQFF
CDR3nt: TGTGCCAGCAGTCCGGCGGGATCCTACAATGAGCAGTTCTTC
d_gene: -
abundance: -
v_gene: TRBV28
j_gene: TRBJ2-1

CDR3aa: CAWKVRPGGTSGNTIYF
CDR3nt: TGTGCCTGGAAAGTTAGGCCAGGGGGTACCTCTGGAAACACCATATATTTT
d_gene: TRBD1
abundance: -
v_gene: TRBV30
j_gene: TRBJ1-3

CDR3aa: CASSFGAGGDGYTF
CDR3nt: TGTGCCAGCAGCTTTGGGGCAGGGGGCGATGGCTACACCTTC
d_gene: TRBD1
abundance: -
v_gene: TRBV7-2
j_gene: TRBJ1-2

CDR3aa: CASSYRDSGTYEQYF
CDR3nt: TGTGCCAGCAGTTACCGAGATAGCGGGACCTACGAGCAGTACTTC
d_gene: TRBD2
abundance: -
v_gene: TRBV6-5
j_gene: TRBJ2-7

CDR3aa: CASRGGGSQPQHF
CDR3nt: TGTGCCAGCCGAGGGGGGGGCTCTCAGCCCCAGCATTTT
d_gene: -
abundance: medium-sized
v_gene: TRBV27
j_gene: TRBJ1-5

CDR3aa: CASRRGGANEKLFF
CDR3nt: TGTGCCAGCAGACGGGGGGGGGCTAATGAAAAACTGTTTTTT
d_gene: -
abundance: -
v_gene: TRBV11-2
j_gene: TRBJ1-4

CDR3aa: CAISESGLARISTGELFF
CDR3nt: TGTGCCATCAGTGAGTCGGGACTAGCGAGAATTTCCACCGGGGAGCTGTTTTTT
d_gene: TRBD2
abundance: -
v_gene: TRBV10-3
j_gene: TRBJ2-2

CDR3aa: CASSAGQAPGGYTF
CDR3nt: TGTGCCAGCAGCGCCGGACAGGCCCCGGGTGGCTACACCTTC
d_gene: TRBD1
abundance: -
v_gene: TRBV11-2
j_gene: TRBJ1-2

CDR3aa: CASRTGTTNTGELFF
CDR3nt: TGTGCCAGCAGAACCGGGACAACGAACACCGGGGAGCTGTTTTTT
d_gene: -
abundance: -
v_gene: TRBV6-5
j_gene: TRBJ2-2

CDR3aa: CATSGPSGLADEQYF
CDR3nt: TGTGCCACCAGCGGACCCTCGGGACTAGCTGACGAGCAGTACTTC
d_gene: TRBD2
abundance: -
v_gene: TRBV15
j_gene: TRBJ2-7

CDR3aa: CASSLEAGGIGEQYF
CDR3nt: TGTGCCAGCAGCTTAGAGGCGGGAGGGATCGGCGAGCAGTACTTC
d_gene: TRBD2
abundance: -
v_gene: TRBV7-2
j_gene: TRBJ2-7

CDR3aa: CASSPQGGADTQYF
CDR3nt: TGTGCCAGCAGCCCCCAAGGGGGTGCAGATACGCAGTATTTT
d_gene: -
abundance: -
v_gene: TRBV7-3
j_gene: TRBJ2-3

CDR3aa: CASSLVGQLNTEAFF
CDR3nt: TGTGCCAGCAGCTTAGTGGGACAGTTGAACACTGAAGCTTTCTTT
d_gene: TRBD1
abundance: -
v_gene: TRBV7-6
j_gene: TRBJ1-1

CDR3aa: CASSSRQEAGYTF
CDR3nt: TGTGCCAGCAGCTCCAGACAGGAAGCTGGCTACACCTTC
d_gene: -
abundance: few
v_gene: TRBV14
j_gene: TRBJ1-2

CDR3aa: CASSYSPTGELFF
CDR3nt: TGTGCCAGCAGTTATTCTCCTACCGGGGAGCTGTTTTTT
d_gene: -
abundance: -
v_gene: TRBV6-5
j_gene: TRBJ2-2

CDR3aa: CSVDRQGPYGYTF
CDR3nt: TGCAGCGTGGACCGACAGGGACCCTATGGCTACACCTTC
d_gene: TRBD1
abundance: -
v_gene: TRBV29-1
j_gene: TRBJ1-2

CDR3aa: CASSQGRAEKLFF
CDR3nt: TGTGCCAGCAGCCAGGGGCGGGCTGAAAAACTGTTTTTT
d_gene: -
abundance: -
v_gene: TRBV27
j_gene: TRBJ1-4

CDR3aa: CASSRLTGTGELFF
CDR3nt: TGTGCCAGCAGCCGATTGACAGGGACCGGGGAGCTGTTTTTT
d_gene: TRBD1
abundance: medium-sized
v_gene: TRBV7-9
j_gene: TRBJ2-2

CDR3aa: CATRDRGVGNQPQHF
CDR3nt: TGTGCCACCAGGGACAGGGGGGTTGGCAATCAGCCCCAGCATTTT
d_gene: TRBD1
abundance: -
v_gene: TRBV2
j_gene: TRBJ1-5

CDR3aa: CATPGLAGVGGYNEQFF
CDR3nt: TGTGCCACCCCGGGACTAGCGGGAGTGGGAGGGTACAATGAGCAGTTCTTC
d_gene: -
abundance: -
v_gene: TRBV21-1
j_gene: TRBJ2-1

CDR3aa: CRVRGGSPSGELFF
CDR3nt: TGCAGAGTCCGGGGCGGGAGCCCATCGGGGGAGCTGTTTTTT
d_gene: TRBD2
abundance: -
v_gene: TRBV29-1
j_gene: TRBJ2-2

CDR3aa: CASRAFWGVNTEAFF
CDR3nt: TGTGCCAGCAGGGCCTTCTGGGGCGTGAACACTGAAGCTTTCTTT
d_gene: -
abundance: -
v_gene: TRBV2
j_gene: TRBJ1-1

CDR3aa: CASSIGLAVYNEQFF
CDR3nt: TGTGCCAGTAGTATCGGCCTAGCGGTGTACAATGAGCAGTTCTTC
d_gene: TRBD2
abundance: -
v_gene: TRBV19
j_gene: TRBJ2-1